What follows describes a single T cell receptor (beta chain). This CDR3 is built from 15 residues. V was trimmed by 4 bases and J by 5 bases, leaving 17 bases between them. Germline V gives CDR1 SGHNT, CDR2 YYREEE (reference sequence). These data are taken from a study of blood T cell repertoires in COVID-19. Overall study context: There were acute and convalescent COVID-19 samples, and they came from the United States, Italy and Spain. T cells, B-cell-depleted T cells, or PBMCs provided the cDNA or gDNA that served as material.

As originally analysed: Estimation of nucleated cell counts was performed using reference gene primer amplification. TCRdb keeps only in-frame clones here, not all; method: immunoSEQ multiplex PCR. That table is the source of V, J and clone size, and D and trimming were worked out from the DNA. Of fewer than 85,000 clones in the sample, roughly 82% were seen once. This receptor was identified in a woman aged 80 or over with active or convalescent COVID-19. Material for sequencing was peripheral blood. The V gene is TRBV5-4, the J gene TRBJ2-3, with D perhaps TRBD2 (5 bases). The CDR3 protein is CASSVDGGGGDTQYF. In DNA, the CDR3 is TGTGCCAGCAGCGTGGACGGAGGAGGCGGAGATACGCAGTATTTT.